This is a list of T cell receptor beta chains from one sample in a study of preoperative IRX-2 immunotherapy in early breast cancer. Sequencing was performed with immunoSEQ multiplex PCR; in TCRdb, only in-frame clones are kept and a portion is missing. The sample shows about 38,000 clones, 80% to 90% of them seen only once. The sample consisted of lymph node tissue, taken after IRX-2 immunotherapy. These receptors were collected from a human donor with breast cancer. CDR3s include the opening cysteine and the closing phenylalanine or tryptophan. Each record gives: clone size, D gene, J gene, V gene, CDR3 DNA, CDR3 protein. The D gene is left open where the match is weak. Clone size is not always given. Where it is, it says once, few, many or a class for expanded clones.

>NA|NA|TRBJ1-2|TRBV6-8
TGTGCCATCGGACGGGGGGCGGACTATGGCTACACCTTC
CAIGRGADYGYTF
>NA|NA|TRBJ1-1|TRBV11-3
TGTGCCAGCAGCCCCTATAGCACGCTGGATTGGGCTTTCTTT
CASSPYSTLDWAFF
>NA|NA|TRBJ1-1|TRBV19
TGTGCCAGTAGTAGTGGGTCTCTGAAAGCTGAAGCTTTCTTT
CASSSGSLKAEAFF
>once|NA|TRBJ1-6|TRBV9
TGTGCCAGCAGCGCCCAGGGGTGGAATTCACCCCTCCACTTT
CASSAQGWNSPLHF
>NA|NA|TRBJ1-2|TRBV18
TGTGCCAGCTCACCACCCTCTCAGGGCTATGGCTACACCTTC
CASSPPSQGYGYTF
>once|NA|TRBJ2-7|TRBV6-8
TGTGCCAGCAGTGGCCTTACCGGGGTATCCTACGAGCAGTACTTC
CASSGLTGVSYEQYF
>once|NA|TRBJ1-4|TRBV6-8
TGTGCCAGCAGTGAGCCGGGGACTAATGAAAAACTGTTTTTT
CASSEPGTNEKLFF
>NA|NA|TRBJ2-5|TRBV11-3
TGTGTCAGCAGCTTAAGGGTACGGACGGCAGACCAAGAGACCCAGTACTTC
CVSSLRVRTADQETQYF
>NA|NA|TRBJ1-5|TRBV11-3
TGTGCCAGCAGCGCGCAGGGGCGACGATTTCAGCCCCAGCATTTT
CASSAQGRRFQPQHF
>NA|TRBD2|TRBJ2-1|TRBV18
TGTGCCAGCTCCGTGGGAGGGTACAATGAGCAGTTCTTC
CASSVGGYNEQFF
>once|NA|TRBJ1-6|TRBV7-1
TGTGCCAGCAGCTTAGACGGACGAGGGACCTCACCCCTCCACTTT
CASSLDGRGTSPLHF
>NA|TRBD2|TRBJ2-7|TRBV15
TGTGCCACCAGCAGAGGCACTTCTAGCGGGGCCTCCTACGAGCAGTACTTC
CATSRGTSSGASYEQYF
>NA|TRBD1|TRBJ1-6|TRBV19
TGTGCCAGCCTTCCTCAGGGGGCGACCAATTCACCCCTCCACTTT
CASLPQGATNSPLHF
>NA|NA|TRBJ1-2|TRBV6-8
TGTGCCAGCAGTGGACACGTAGCTAACTATGGCTACACCTTC
CASSGHVANYGYTF
>NA|TRBD1|TRBJ1-4|TRBV11-3
TGTGCCAGCAGCTTAAACAGGGGGAACGAAAAACTGTTTTTT
CASSLNRGNEKLFF
>NA|TRBD2|TRBJ2-2|TRBV4-1
TGCGCCAGCAGCCCTAGCGGGGGGGACACCGGGGAGCTGTTTTTT
CASSPSGGDTGELFF
>NA|NA|TRBJ2-1|TRBV1
TGCGCCAGCAGCCATCTTCCGGGACAGGGGTCCTACAATGAGCAGTTCTTC
CASSHLPGQGSYNEQFF
>NA|NA|TRBJ1-5|TRBV19
TGTGCCAGTAGTATACGGGGACGGCCCCAGCATTTT
CASSIRGRPQHF
>few|NA|TRBJ1-3|TRBV7-7
TGTGCCAGCAGCTTGCTGACAGGTTTCTCTGGAAACACCATATATTTT
CASSLLTGFSGNTIYF
>NA|TRBD2|TRBJ2-1|TRBV11-3
TGTGCCAGCAGCTTGAGCGGGGGGTACAATGAGCAGTTCTTC
CASSLSGGYNEQFF
>NA|NA|TRBJ1-4|TRBV11-3
TGTGCCAGCAGCTTGGCGGGGGGCCCCTTTGAAAAACTGTTTTTT
CASSLAGGPFEKLFF
>NA|NA|TRBJ1-1|TRBV5-1
TGCGCCAGCAGCTTGAGGAGGGACCCCATGAACACTGAAGCTTTCTTT
CASSLRRDPMNTEAFF
>NA|TRBD2|TRBJ2-7|TRBV29-1
TGCAGCACTCGGGAGGGGGTTCCCTACGAGCAGTACTTC
CSTREGVPYEQYF
>NA|NA|TRBJ1-2|TRBV19
TGTGCCAGTAGTATCGTACTGGGGTCGGCTTATGGCTACACCTTC
CASSIVLGSAYGYTF
>NA|NA|TRBJ1-5|TRBV7-6
TGTGCCAGCAGCCCAGGTTCGGCTACTAGCAATCAGCCCCAGCATTTT
CASSPGSATSNQPQHF
>NA|NA|TRBJ2-5|TRBV29-1
TGCAGCGTTGCTAACGGGGAGCAAGAGACCCAGTACTTC
CSVANGEQETQYF
>NA|NA|TRBJ1-3|TRBV19
TGTGCCAGTAGTAGCCTTGGGCGAAACACCATATATTTT
CASSSLGRNTIYF
>NA|TRBD1|TRBJ2-3|TRBV7-1
TGTGCCAGCAGCGTGAGACAGGGGCCGGATACGCAGTATTTT
CASSVRQGPDTQYF
>NA|NA|TRBJ1-4|TRBV19
TGTGCCAGTAGTATAGCCCGGAGGGGGAATGAAAAACTGTTTTTT
CASSIARRGNEKLFF
>NA|NA|TRBJ1-4|TRBV5-1
TGCGCCAGCAGCTTAGGTTTCGGAGCTAATGAAAAACTGTTTTTT
CASSLGFGANEKLFF
>NA|TRBD2|TRBJ2-3|TRBV5-1
TGCGCCAGCAGCTCGACTAGCGGAGGAGATACGCAGTATTTT
CASSSTSGGDTQYF
>few|NA|TRBJ2-1|TRBV11-3
TGTGCCAGCAGCTCGGACCAGAGCTCCTACAATGAGCAGTTCTTC
CASSSDQSSYNEQFF
>NA|TRBD1|TRBJ1-2|TRBV6-8
TGTGCCAGCAGTTACTCGGGACAGGGGGTTTATGGCTACACCTTC
CASSYSGQGVYGYTF
>NA|NA|TRBJ1-1|TRBV5-1
TGCGCCAGCAGCTTCGGAGATCACAACACTGAAGCTTTCTTT
CASSFGDHNTEAFF
>once|TRBD1|TRBJ1-2|TRBV6-8
TGTGCCAGCAGTTATCAGCAGGGGGGCTATGGCTACACCTTC
CASSYQQGGYGYTF
>NA|NA|TRBJ2-2|TRBV7-8
TGTGCCAGCAGTCATAAAACAGGGTTTGGTCCCGGGGAGCTGTTTTTT
CASSHKTGFGPGELFF
>NA|NA|TRBJ1-5|TRBV11-3
TGTGCCAGCAGCTTTCAGGCAGGGAATCAGCCCCAGCATTTT
CASSFQAGNQPQHF
>once|NA|TRBJ1-3|TRBV7-6
TGTGCCAGCAGCGCGGACAGACGACCTGGAAACACCATATATTTT
CASSADRRPGNTIYF
>NA|TRBD1|TRBJ1-2|TRBV11-3
TGTGCCAGCAGCTTGTGGGGACCCGGACAGGGAGCTAGAGGCTACACCTTC
CASSLWGPGQGARGYTF
>NA|NA|TRBJ2-3|TRBV5-1
TGCGCCAGCAGCTTGCTCTCAGCTTACGGCACAGATACGCAGTATTTT
CASSLLSAYGTDTQYF
>NA|NA|TRBJ2-7|TRBV7-1
TGTGCCAGCAGCTTAGGATTCGAAGGTGACGAGCAGTACTTC
CASSLGFEGDEQYF
>NA|NA|TRBJ2-1|TRBV12-5
TGTGCCAGCACAGTTGGGGAAATAGGCCTCAATGAGCAGTTCTTC
CASTVGEIGLNEQFF
>NA|NA|TRBJ1-4|TRBV11-3
TGTGCCAGCGGGGGCCCTTGGGGGGAGGATGAAAAACTGTTTTTT
CASGGPWGEDEKLFF
>NA|TRBD2|TRBJ2-5|TRBV14
TGTGCCAGCAGCCATGACGGACTAGCCCGACGAGAGACCCAGTACTTC
CASSHDGLARRETQYF
>NA|NA|TRBJ1-5|TRBV1
TGCGCCAGCAGCGTAAGATACGGACAGCCCCAGCATTTT
CASSVRYGQPQHF
>NA|TRBD1|TRBJ1-4|TRBV7-2
TGTGCCAGCAGCTGGATCCGGGACAGGGGAGAAAAACTGTTTTTT
CASSWIRDRGEKLFF
>few|TRBD2|TRBJ2-3|TRBV10-3
TGTGCCATCAGTGAGTGGCTAGCGGGGGGCCTCTACACAGATACGCAGTATTTT
CAISEWLAGGLYTDTQYF
>NA|NA|TRBJ1-5|TRBV29-1
TGCAGCGTTGCAACCAGGGGAGGGAATCAGCCCCAGCATTTT
CSVATRGGNQPQHF
>NA|NA|TRBJ1-1|TRBV11-3
TGTGCCAGCAGCTTAATCCTCGCCTCGAACACTGAAGCTTTCTTT
CASSLILASNTEAFF
>NA|TRBD1|TRBJ2-7|TRBV7-7
TGTGCCAGCAGCTTATTCGGGGGACAGGGGTCCTACGAGCAGTACTTC
CASSLFGGQGSYEQYF
>NA|NA|TRBJ1-3|TRBV6-8
TGTGCCAGCAGTTTAACGGGTGAAAGAGGAAACACCATATATTTT
CASSLTGERGNTIYF